This paragraph reports one T cell receptor (beta chain). The sample holds many counts of this clonotype. The antigen it binds to is not known. No base quality values were provided; no much bigger clone lies one nucleotide off. The meaning of the sample's treatment or condition label: live attenuated yellow fever vaccine strain. A standard Ficoll-Paque protocol was used to isolate PBMCs from peripheral blood. Dynabeads CD4 and CD8 positive selection kits were used to isolate CD4 and CD8 T-cell fractions. TriZol was used to extract RNA from bulk PBMCs, from CD4 and CD8 fractions, and from dextramer-positive and dextramer-negative fractions. The entry originates in a study of T cells after yellow fever vaccination (dated 2019 in TCRdb). The study in broad terms: Libraries from fractions with low cell numbers were prepared with the SMART-Seq v4 Ultra Low Input RNA kit. Two healthy male donors made up the cohort, one aged 18 to 30 years and the other aged 30 to 39 years. Blood was drawn at multiple timepoints before and after primary and secondary immunization, with bulk PBMC replicates and cell subsets isolated. To track T-cell clones before and after primary and booster YFV17D yellow fever vaccination, bulk TCR alpha and beta repertoires were sequenced longitudinally.

TCR cDNA was made using 5'RACE template switching, a step that added a universal primer site and unique molecular identifiers. cDNA synthesis was primed from both the TCR alpha and TCR beta constant segments. Library amplification used two PCR steps, and the second PCR step added sample barcodes and sequencing adapters. Libraries were sequenced on Illumina HiSeq 2500 (2x100 bp) or NovaSeq (2x150 bp). Processing in the source paper ran as follows. Reads were demultiplexed and collapsed into UMI consensus sequences with MIGEC, and V(D)J alignment was performed with MiXCR. Clonotypes responding to the vaccine were identified with edgeR on replicate PBMC samples, with the criteria of FDR below 0.01 and a log2 fold change above 5 up to day 15. Each bulk clonotype was labeled CD4 or CD8 based on which sequenced repertoire, CD4 or CD8, contained the clonotype at higher abundance. Using fastp trimming at Q25 and MiXCR clonotype assembly, TCRdb reanalyzed the public sequencing data and kept in-frame beta chains. Each entry is one CDR3 protein sequence, shown with its most common DNA and genes. These V and J calls originate from TCRdb's pipeline instead of the authors' own analysis. The table for this sample lists over 200,000 distinct CDR3 sequences; around 6.7% of them were counted only once. More than 1% of the sample comes from the top ten.

The germline V gene provides CDR1 SGHRS and CDR2 YFSETQ. There are 14 amino acids in the CDR3, from cysteine to phenylalanine inclusive. Here the CDR3 DNA is all that survives: 42 bases in frame from base 1. Trimming removed 4 bases from V and 1 base from J, leaving 8 bases between the germline ends. Overall results and qualifications from the work: After the booster, most of the clones that had expanded following primary vaccination were detected again (almost 98% of CD4 and 88% of CD8), which suggests that memory was broadly maintained. Compared with the primary T-cell response, the secondary T-cell response was weaker but faster, peaking on day 5 rather than day 15. Because the study included only two donors, the extent to which the findings can be generalized is limited. Computational filtering was required because FACS-sorted repertoires could contain abundant contaminating clonotypes from the bulk population. A small share of clonotypes occurred in both CD4 and CD8 compartments, likely arising from convergent recombination.

This specimen was CD4+ T cells sorted from PBMCs, taken on the day of the yellow fever booster vaccination. The TCR sequence derives from a man aged 30 to 39 who received the YFV17D yellow fever vaccine. Recombination joined TRBV5-1 with TRBJ2-2; possibly the D gene is TRBD1, per 6 matching bases. The sequence in DNA is TGCGCCAGCAGCGAGGACAGGAACACCGGGGAGCTGTTTTTT. This gives the protein CASSEDRNTGELFF.